This TCR beta chain derives from a study of T cell responses to AZD1222 COVID-19 vaccine. CDR1 is LNHDA and CDR2 is SQIVND in the germline V gene (reference sequence). The CDR3 runs to 16 residues. Trimming took off 0 bases at V and 7 bases at J, with 15 bases between the two ends. Comment on this clone: Antigen unknown.

Sequenced by immunoSEQ multiplex PCR; TCRdb stores in-frame clones only, minus some. The sample includes more than 100,000 clones, 91% of them seen just once. Whole-study findings and limits: Repertoires in all cases were sampled only once the peak T cell response had passed. Donors were largely white British and mainly female; clonal diversity was possibly underestimated. Reports say nearly half of spike-specific TCRs go after unmutated variant regions.

V is TRBV19 and J is TRBJ2-2, with D perhaps given as TRBD1 or TRBD2 (5 bases each). The sequence was collected from an adult who received the AZD1222 COVID-19 vaccine. The sample in question was peripheral blood, obtained 28 days after the second AZD1222 dose. As DNA, the CDR3 is TGTGCCAGTAGTATAGATGGAGGTAGGGGAAACGGGGAGCTGTTTTTT. Protein product: CASSIDGGRGNGELFF.